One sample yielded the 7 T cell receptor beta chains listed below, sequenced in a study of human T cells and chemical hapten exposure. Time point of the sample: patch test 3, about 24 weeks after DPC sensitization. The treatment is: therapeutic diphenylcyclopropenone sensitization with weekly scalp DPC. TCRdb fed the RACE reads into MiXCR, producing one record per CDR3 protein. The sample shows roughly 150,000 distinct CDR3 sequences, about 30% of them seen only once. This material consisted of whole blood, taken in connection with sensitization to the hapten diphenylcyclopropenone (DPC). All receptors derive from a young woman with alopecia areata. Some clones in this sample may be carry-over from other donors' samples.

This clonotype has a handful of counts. In DNA, the CDR3 is TGTGCCAGCAGCGTTCAACGGGGCGGGGAGCAGTTCTTC. It specifies CASSVQRGGEQFF. The chain has TRBV9 and TRBJ2-1, with D perhaps being TRBD1 or TRBD2 (5 bases each). The CDR3 has 13 residues. CDR1 and CDR2 from the germline V gene are SGDLS and YYNGEE. Trimming pared 2 bases from V and 10 bases from J, leaving 13 bases between.

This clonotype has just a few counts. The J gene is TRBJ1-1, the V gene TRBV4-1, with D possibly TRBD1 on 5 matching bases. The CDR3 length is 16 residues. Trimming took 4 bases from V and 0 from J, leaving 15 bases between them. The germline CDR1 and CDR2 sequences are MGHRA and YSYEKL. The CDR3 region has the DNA TGCGCCAGCAGCCCCGCTTGGAGGGGAATGAACACTGAAGCTTTCTTT. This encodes CASSPAWRGMNTEAFF.

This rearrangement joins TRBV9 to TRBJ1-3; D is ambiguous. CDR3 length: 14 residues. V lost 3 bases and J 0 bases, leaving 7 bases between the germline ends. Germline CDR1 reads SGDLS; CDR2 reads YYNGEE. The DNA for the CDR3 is TGTGCCAGCAGCGCCGGATACTCTGGAAACACCATATATTTT. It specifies CASSAGYSGNTIYF.

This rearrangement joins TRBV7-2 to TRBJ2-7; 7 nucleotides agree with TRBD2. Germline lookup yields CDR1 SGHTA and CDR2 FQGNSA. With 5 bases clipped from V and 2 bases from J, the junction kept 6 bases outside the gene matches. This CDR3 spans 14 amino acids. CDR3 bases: TGTGCCAGCAGCAAACTAGCGTTCCCCTACGAGCAGTACTTC. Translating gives CASSKLAFPYEQYF.

The CDR3 DNA is TGCAGTGCTAGTGGGAGCTATAATTCACCCCTCCACTTT. This codes for CSASGSYNSPLHF. The J gene is TRBJ1-6, the V gene TRBV20-1; no definite D call. Germline CDR1 and CDR2: DFQATT and SNEGSKA (reference sequence). The CDR3 totals 13 residues. V lost 3 bases, J lost 3 bases, and 6 bases lay in between.

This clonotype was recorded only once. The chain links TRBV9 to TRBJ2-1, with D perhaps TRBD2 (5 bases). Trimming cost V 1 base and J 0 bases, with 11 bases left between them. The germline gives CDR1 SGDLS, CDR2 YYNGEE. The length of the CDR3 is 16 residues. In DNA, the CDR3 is TGTGCCAGCAGCGTAAGGGAGATAGGCTCCTACAATGAGCAGTTCTTC. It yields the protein CASSVREIGSYNEQFF.

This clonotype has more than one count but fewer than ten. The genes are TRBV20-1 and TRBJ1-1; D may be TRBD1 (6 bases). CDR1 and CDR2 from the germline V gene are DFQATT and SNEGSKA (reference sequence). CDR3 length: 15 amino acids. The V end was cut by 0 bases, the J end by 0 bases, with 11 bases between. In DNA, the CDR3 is TGCAGTGCTAGAGATATAGGGACAATGAACACTGAAGCTTTCTTT. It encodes CSARDIGTMNTEAFF.